The 6 T cell receptor beta chains below come from one sample, sequenced in a study of read filtering for tumor transcriptome and immune sequencing (dated by TCRdb to 2020 to 2021). The sequencing machine was an Illumina HiSeq 4000. TCR libraries were built from 400 ng RNA with the Immunoverse kit, using molecular barcoded adaptors covering alpha/delta and beta/gamma chains. TCRdb passed the public sequencing reads through fastp at Q25 and MiXCR, retaining productive beta sequences. Rows are combined by CDR3 protein, so each entry shows the most common genes and DNA. The sample data list roughly 68,000 distinct CDR3 sequences, and more than 11% of these were observed just once. The ten largest clones represent 45% of the sample. Sequencing was carried out using a population of CD138-negative cells sorted from bone marrow. The sample's cell subset or site label is to be understood as: bone marrow mononuclear cells depleted of CD138+ plasma/myeloma cells by negative magnetic selection. All receptors derive from a donor over 35 with multiple myeloma.

A note on this clonotype: At one end the junction does not follow the germline gene, possibly because of a read error. The chain combines TRBV28 with TRBJ1-5; D possibly corresponds to TRBD1 (5 bases). The CDR3 runs 16 residues. Germline V lookup: CDR1 MDHEN, CDR2 SYDVKM. The CDR3 here is CASSSGFTGRNQPQHF. The CDR3, as DNA: TGTGCCAGCAGTTCCGGTTTTACAGGACGAAATCAGCCTCAGCATTTT.

This clonotype was detected ten times or more. The junction departs from germline at one end; a sequencing error may be responsible. V gene TRBV7-6 combines with J gene TRBJ2-1; weak D call: TRBD2 (6 bases). Germline-derived CDR1 and CDR2 are SGHVS and FNYEAQ. The CDR3 length is 13 residues. In DNA, the CDR3 is TGTGCCAGCAGCTTACTTACGGGGGATGAGCAGTCCTTC. As protein: CASSLLTGDEQSF.

This clonotype was seen many times. V and J are TRBV14 and TRBJ1-4; D possibly corresponds to TRBD1 (5 bases). This CDR3 has 15 residues. The V end lost 3 bases, the J end lost 7 bases, and 15 bases lay between the germline ends. Germline assignment: CDR1 SGHDN and CDR2 FVKESK. In DNA form, the CDR3 reads TGTGCCAGCAGCCATTGGGCCGGGACCGCTGAAAAACTGTTTTTT. Translating it yields CASSHWAGTAEKLFF.

On this clonotype itself: A read error may be the cause here, since a much bigger clone is one base away. The chain couples TRBV7-3 to TRBJ2-2, with a tentative D call TRBD2 (6 bases). Germline loops: CDR1 SGHTA, CDR2 FQGTGA. The V end was cut by 4 bases, the J end by 4 bases, with 16 bases between. The CDR3 has 16 residues. The CDR3 is CASSSIAGMSTGELFF. The DNA of the CDR3 is TGTGCCAGCAGCTCAATTGCGGGAATGAGCACCGGGGAGCTGTTTTTT.

Concerning this clonotype: Compared with germline, one end of the junction differs, possibly owing to a read error. The rearrangement uses TRBV11-3 and TRBJ2-1, with 15 positions matching TRBD2. The CDR3 runs to 13 residues. Looked up from germline, CDR1 is SGHNT and CDR2 is YENEEA. CDR3 nucleotides: TGCACCATGGGACTAGCGGGAGGACGTGAGCAGTTCTTC. As protein: CTMGLAGGREQFF.

This clonotype was observed at least ten times. The chain couples TRBV7-2 to TRBJ1-5; 7 positions match TRBD1. J lost 0 bases, V lost 5 bases, and 1 base had no gene match. CDR1 and CDR2 from the germline V gene are SGHTA and FQGNSA. This CDR3 comprises 14 residues. The CDR3 spells CASSDRVSNQPQHF. CDR3 DNA sequence: TGTGCCAGCAGCGACAGGGTTAGCAATCAGCCCCAGCATTTT.